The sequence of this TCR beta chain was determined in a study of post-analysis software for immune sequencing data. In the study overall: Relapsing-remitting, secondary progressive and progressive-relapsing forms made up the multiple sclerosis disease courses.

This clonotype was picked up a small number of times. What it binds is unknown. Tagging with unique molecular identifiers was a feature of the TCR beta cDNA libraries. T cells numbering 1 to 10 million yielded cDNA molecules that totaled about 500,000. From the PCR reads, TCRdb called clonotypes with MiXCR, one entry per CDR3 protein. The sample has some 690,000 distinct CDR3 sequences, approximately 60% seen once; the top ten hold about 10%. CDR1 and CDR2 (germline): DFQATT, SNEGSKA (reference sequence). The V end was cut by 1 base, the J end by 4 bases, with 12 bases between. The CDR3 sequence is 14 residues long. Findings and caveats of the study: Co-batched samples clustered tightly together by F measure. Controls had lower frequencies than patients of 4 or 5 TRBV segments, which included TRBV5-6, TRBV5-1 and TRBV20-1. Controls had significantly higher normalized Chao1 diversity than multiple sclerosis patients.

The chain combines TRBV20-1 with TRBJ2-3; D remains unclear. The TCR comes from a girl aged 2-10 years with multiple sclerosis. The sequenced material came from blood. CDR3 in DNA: TGCAGTGCTAGAGGGGGTGGTCGGGCAGATACGCAGTATTTT. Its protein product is CSARGGGRADTQYF.